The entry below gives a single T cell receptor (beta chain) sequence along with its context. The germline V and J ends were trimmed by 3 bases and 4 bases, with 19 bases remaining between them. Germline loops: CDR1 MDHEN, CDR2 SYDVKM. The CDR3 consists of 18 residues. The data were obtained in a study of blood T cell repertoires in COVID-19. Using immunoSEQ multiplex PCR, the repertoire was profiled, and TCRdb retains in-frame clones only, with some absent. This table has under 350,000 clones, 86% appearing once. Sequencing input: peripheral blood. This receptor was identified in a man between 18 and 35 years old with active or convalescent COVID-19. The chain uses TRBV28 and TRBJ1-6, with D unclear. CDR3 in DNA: TGTGCCAGCAGTTTGCCACAGCTCACGGGAGGTTATAATTCACCCCTCCACTTT. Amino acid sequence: CASSLPQLTGGYNSPLHF.